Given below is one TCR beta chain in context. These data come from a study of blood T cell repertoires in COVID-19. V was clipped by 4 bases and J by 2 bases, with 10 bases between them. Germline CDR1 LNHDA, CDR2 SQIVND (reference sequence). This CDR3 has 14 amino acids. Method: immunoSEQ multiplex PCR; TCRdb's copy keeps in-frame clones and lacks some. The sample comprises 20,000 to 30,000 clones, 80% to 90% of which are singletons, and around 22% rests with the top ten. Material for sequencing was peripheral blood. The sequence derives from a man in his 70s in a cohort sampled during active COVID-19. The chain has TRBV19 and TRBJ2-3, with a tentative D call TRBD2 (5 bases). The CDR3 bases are TGTGCCAGTAGTAATATGGGAGCCACAGATACGCAGTATTTT. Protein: CASSNMGATDTQYF. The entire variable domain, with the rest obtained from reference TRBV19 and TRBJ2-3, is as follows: DGGITQSPKYLFRKEGQNVTLSCEQNLNHDAMYWYRQDPGQGLRLIYYSQIVNDFQKGDIAEGYSVSREKKESFPLTVTSAQKNPTAFYLCASSNMGATDTQYFGPGTRLTVL.